The present T cell receptor (beta chain) was sequenced within a study of control samples from healthy donors and cancer patients. V lost 6 bases and J lost 0; bases outside the gene matches: 1. The germline gives CDR1 MNHEY, CDR2 SVGAGI. The CDR3 is 13 residues long. Assay used: immunoSEQ multiplex PCR; TCRdb lists only in-frame clones, some missing. The profile shows about 270,000 clones, roughly 82% of them singletons. This chain links TRBV6-5 with TRBJ1-1; 7 bases fit TRBD1. The sequencing sample was made of PBMCs. The clonotype comes from a woman aged 55-69 years with lung cancer. This chain's CDR3 is CASRGTVNTEAFF. CDR3 sequence (DNA): TGTGCCAGCAGGGGGACAGTGAACACTGAAGCTTTCTTT.